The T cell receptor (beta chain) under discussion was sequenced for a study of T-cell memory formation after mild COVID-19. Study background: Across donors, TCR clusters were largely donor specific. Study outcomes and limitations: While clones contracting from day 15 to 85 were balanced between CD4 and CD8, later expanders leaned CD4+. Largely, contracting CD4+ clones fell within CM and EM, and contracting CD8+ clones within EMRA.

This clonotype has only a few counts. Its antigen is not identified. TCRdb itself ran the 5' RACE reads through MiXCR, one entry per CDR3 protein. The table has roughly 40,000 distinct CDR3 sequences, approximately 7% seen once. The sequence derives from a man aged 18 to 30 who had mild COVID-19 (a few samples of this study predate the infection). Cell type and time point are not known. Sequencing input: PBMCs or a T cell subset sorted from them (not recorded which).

The DNA for the CDR3 is TGTGCCAGCTCACCAATGGAACAGGGGCCGGGCAATGAGCAGTTCTTC. This translates into CASSPMEQGPGNEQFF. The chain recombines TRBV18 with TRBJ2-1, with TRBD1 identical over 7 bases. Germline CDR1 reads KGHSH; CDR2 reads LQKENI. V lost 2 bases to trimming and J lost 6 bases; unmatched junction nucleotides: 10. This CDR3 has 16 residues. The variable domain in full, completed from reference TRBV18 and TRBJ2-1, reads NAGVMQNPRHLVRRRGQEARLRCSPMKGHSHVYWYRQLPEEGLKFMVYLQKENIIDESGMPKERFSAEFPKEGPSILRIQQVVRGDSAAYFCASSPMEQGPGNEQFFGPGTRLTVL.